The rows below give T cell receptor beta chains drawn from one sample of a study of T cell responses to AZD1222 COVID-19 vaccine. The repertoire was sequenced with immunoSEQ multiplex PCR; TCRdb's copy has only in-frame clones and lacks some. Seen here are around 99,000 clones, roughly nine tenths observed once, and the top ten hold about 5%. This specimen consisted of peripheral blood, obtained 28 days after the second AZD1222 dose. These receptors came from an adult who received the AZD1222 COVID-19 vaccine. Both conserved end residues are part of each CDR3. The D gene is left open where the match is weak. A clone size is listed for some rows: how often the clone was seen (once, few, many), or a class if it is expanded.

J	D	V	size	DNA	CDR3
TRBJ2-1	.	TRBV11-2	.	TGTGCCAGTCAGCTTATGGTGAATGAGCAGTTCTTC	CASQLMVNEQFF
TRBJ2-7	TRBD1	TRBV19	.	TGTGCCAGTAGTTACAGGGGCTCTTCCTACGAGCAGTACTTC	CASSYRGSSYEQYF
TRBJ2-7	.	TRBV3-1/TRBV3-2	.	TGTGCCAGCAGCCTAGACAGGTCTAGTCAGCAGTACTTC	CASSLDRSSQQYF
TRBJ2-1	.	TRBV7-9	.	TGTGCCAGCAGCGTACCAGGAAATGAGCAGTTCTTC	CASSVPGNEQFF
TRBJ2-3	.	TRBV24-1	.	TGTGCCACCAGCAAGACGCAGGGATCCCTTAAAGATACGCAGTATTTT	CATSKTQGSLKDTQYF
TRBJ1-2	.	TRBV7-8	few	TGTGCCAGCAGCTTAGACAGAACCTATGGCTACACCTTC	CASSLDRTYGYTF
TRBJ1-1	.	TRBV27	few	TGTGCCAGCAGACGTAACAGGGCGAACACTGAAGCTTTCTTT	CASRRNRANTEAFF
TRBJ1-3	.	TRBV3-1/TRBV3-2	.	TGTGCCAGCAGCCAAGGATTAGTCTCTGGAAACACCATATATTTT	CASSQGLVSGNTIYF
TRBJ2-7	TRBD2	TRBV27	.	TGTGCCAGCAGTTTATCTGTGGTTGGGGCGGGGGACCTCTACGAGCAGTACTTC	CASSLSVVGAGDLYEQYF
TRBJ2-2	.	TRBV28	.	TGTGCCAGCAGTTTTAGTCTAGCAGCCGGGGAGCTGTTTTTT	CASSFSLAAGELFF
TRBJ1-2	TRBD1	TRBV18	.	TGTGCCAGCTCACTCGGGACAGGGTCGGACTATGGCTACACCTTC	CASSLGTGSDYGYTF
TRBJ2-6	.	TRBV5-1	.	TGCGCCAGCAGCCCAGGACAGACCTCTGGGGCCAACGTCCTGACTTTC	CASSPGQTSGANVLTF
TRBJ1-3	.	TRBV5-1	.	TGCGCCAGCAGCTTAGGGGACTTCGGAAACACCATATATTTT	CASSLGDFGNTIYF
TRBJ1-5	.	TRBV18	.	TGTGCCAGCTCCGCGAGCAGACAGCCCCAGCATTTT	CASSASRQPQHF
TRBJ2-5	TRBD1	TRBV6-5	once	TGTGCCAGCAGTAGACAGGGGACCGAGACCCAGTACTTC	CASSRQGTETQYF
TRBJ2-5	.	TRBV29-1	once	TGCAGCGTTGGGGAACCCCAAGAGACCCAGTACTTC	CSVGEPQETQYF
TRBJ2-5	.	TRBV2	.	TGTGCCAGCAGTTACCAGGGGCCCCAAGAGACCCAGTACTTC	CASSYQGPQETQYF
TRBJ2-3	.	TRBV19	.	TGTGCCAGTAGGAACGTGGATCAAGGTACGCAGTATTTT	CASRNVDQGTQYF
TRBJ1-2	TRBD1	TRBV5-1	.	TGCGCCAGCCAAACCGGGACAGGGAGAAACTATGGCTACACCTTC	CASQTGTGRNYGYTF
TRBJ2-5	TRBD1	TRBV6-5	.	TGTGCCAGCAGTTATTTTCTGACAGGGGGAATGGAGACCCAGTACTTC	CASSYFLTGGMETQYF
TRBJ2-1	TRBD1	TRBV5-4	.	TGTGCCAGCAGCCGAGGGGGCAGGGGACCGGCCAATGAGCAGTTCTTC	CASSRGGRGPANEQFF
TRBJ2-7	TRBD1	TRBV9	.	TGTGCCAGCAGCCCCCAGGGGGTAAGGATGTACTTC	CASSPQGVRMYF
TRBJ1-5	.	TRBV20-1	.	TGCAGTGCTAGTATGGGCCTGGCTAGCCATCAGCCCCAGCATTTT	CSASMGLASHQPQHF
TRBJ1-4	.	TRBV23-1	.	TGCGCCAGCCCGCGGACCGCTAATGAAAAACTGTTTTTT	CASPRTANEKLFF
TRBJ1-5	.	TRBV3-1/TRBV3-2	.	TGTGCCAGCAGCCAAGCGTGGGGAAGCAATCAGCCCCAGCATTTT	CASSQAWGSNQPQHF